These 21 T cell receptor beta chains originate from one sample sequenced in a study of blood T cells in healthy people across ages. The authors ran a second PCR of about 6 to 11 cycles using a sample-barcoded 5' primer and a J-beta primer mix. MiXCR was run by TCRdb on the 5' RACE reads, yielding one entry per CDR3 protein. The sample carries roughly 1.5 million distinct CDR3 sequences, about 45% recorded once. Input material: blood. Source of these receptors: a young woman in good health.

The rearrangement uses TRBV12-3 or TRBV12-4 and TRBJ1-5; D is perhaps TRBD1 (6 bases). V was trimmed by 5 bases and J by 9 bases, leaving 17 bases between them. The length of the CDR3 is 14 residues. Here the CDR3 reads CASSLQGKGGPQHF. Written as DNA, the CDR3 is TGTGCCAGCAGTCTACAGGGTAAGGGTGGGCCCCAGCATTTT.

The J gene is TRBJ2-1, the V gene TRBV27; 9 bases match TRBD1. CDR1 MNHEY and CDR2 SMNVEV come from the germline V gene (reference sequence). CDR3 size: 20 residues. V lost 2 bases and J lost 0; bases outside the gene matches: 14. CDR3 protein: CASSLPPDRGPLLSYNEQFF. CDR3 DNA sequence: TGTGCCAGCAGTTTACCTCCGGACAGGGGTCCCCTGCTCTCCTACAATGAGCAGTTCTTC.

This clonotype has only a few counts. V gene TRBV5-1 combines with J gene TRBJ1-2; the match to TRBD1 covers 10 bases. The CDR3 covers 15 residues. The germline gives CDR1 SGHRS, CDR2 YFSETQ. V shed 2 bases and J 4 bases; nucleotides not matched to a gene: 5. CDR3 loop: CASSLQTGGVYGYTF. The CDR3 region has the DNA TGCGCCAGCAGCTTACAGACAGGGGGCGTCTATGGCTACACCTTC.

The rearrangement uses TRBV20-1 and TRBJ1-2; tentative D call: TRBD1 (5 bases). Germline loops: CDR1 DFQATT, CDR2 SNEGSKA (reference sequence). The V and J ends lost 5 bases and 8 bases respectively, with 18 bases between them. The CDR3 consists of 13 residues. The CDR3 DNA reads TGCAGTGCTGGCAGGGTTGTGGTTGGGGGCTACACCTTC. Translating it yields CSAGRVVVGGYTF.

The chain couples TRBV7-9 to TRBJ2-5; 9 bases line up with TRBD1. This CDR3 spans 15 amino acids. The trim removed 3 bases at V and 7 bases at J, leaving 9 bases unmatched. Looked up from germline, CDR1 is SEHNR and CDR2 is FQNEAQ (reference sequence). The DNA for the CDR3 is TGTGCCAGCAGCTTGTCGGACAGGGGACGAGTGACCCAGTACTTC. Its protein is CASSLSDRGRVTQYF.

The chain is built from TRBV27 and TRBJ2-7, with D perhaps being TRBD1 or TRBD2 (6 bases each). Germline CDR1 is MNHEY and CDR2 is SMNVEV (reference sequence). Trimming removed 3 bases from V and 6 bases from J, with 15 bases in between. The CDR3 totals 14 residues. The CDR3 DNA follows: TGTGCCAGCAGTTTTCACCCGGGGGCGTTCGAGCAGTACTTC. Protein product: CASSFHPGAFEQYF.

This clonotype was counted between two and nine times. This sequence joins TRBV6-1 and TRBJ2-7, with D possibly being TRBD1 or TRBD2 (5 bases each). V lost 8 bases, J lost 2 bases, and 10 bases lay in between. This CDR3 contains 12 residues. Per the germline V gene, CDR1 is MNHNS and CDR2 is SASEGT. The CDR3 protein is CASRDVAYEQYF. DNA for the CDR3: TGTGCCAGCCGGGACGTCGCCTACGAGCAGTACTTC.

This clonotype has only a few counts. J is TRBJ2-1 and V is TRBV6-6, with 7 positions matching TRBD2. The CDR3 contains 14 residues. Germline assignment: CDR1 MNHNY and CDR2 SVGAGI (reference sequence). The trim removed 2 bases at V and 5 bases at J, leaving 3 bases unmatched. CDR3 sequence (DNA): TGTGCCAGCAGTTACGGGCTAGCGGACAATGAGCAGTTCTTC. Translated, it gives CASSYGLADNEQFF.

This chain links TRBV12-3 or TRBV12-4 with TRBJ1-1, with unresolved D. The ends were cut back, 6 bases at V and 1 base at J, with 6 bases in the middle. The CDR3 is 12 amino acids. The CDR3 nucleotides read TGTGCCAGCAGACACGGGAACACTGAAGCTTTCTTT. It translates to CASRHGNTEAFF.

A few counts support this clonotype. The chain recombines TRBV6-5 with TRBJ2-7, with 9 positions matching TRBD1. The DNA end favors TRBJ2-5, so the J call may be wrong. The germline V gene encodes CDR1 MNHEY and CDR2 SVGAGI. This CDR3 has 15 amino acids. The CDR3 loop reads CASRDRGGGMETQYF. In DNA form, the CDR3 reads TGTGCCAGCAGGGACAGGGGAGGGGGAATGGAGACCCAGTACTTC.

The chain is built from TRBV28 and TRBJ1-1; D call uncertain. Trimming took 1 base from V and 8 from J, leaving 11 bases between them. The CDR3 is made up of 13 amino acids. In germline, CDR1 is MDHEN, CDR2 SYDVKM. The DNA of the CDR3 is TGTGCCAGCAGTTTATCATCGGGCAACGAAGCTTTCTTT. Protein: CASSLSSGNEAFF.

The chain uses TRBV20-1 and TRBJ2-1, with D perhaps matching TRBD1 (6 bases). The V gene lost 5 bases and the J gene lost 12 bases, with 20 bases spanning the gap. The CDR3 totals 13 residues. Per germline, CDR1 DFQATT and CDR2 SNEGSKA (reference sequence). As DNA, the CDR3 is TGCAGTGCTGTACGGACAGCTTCTTCGGGGCAGTTCTTC. This gives the protein CSAVRTASSGQFF.

The V gene is TRBV5-5, the J gene TRBJ1-1; TRBD1 might be the D (6 bases). The CDR3 runs 16 residues. Germline assignment: CDR1 SGHKS and CDR2 YYEKEE (reference sequence). With 0 bases removed from V and 0 bases from J, the gap between germline ends came to 12 bases. This chain's CDR3 is CASSLAGGQLNTEAFF. In DNA, the CDR3 is TGTGCCAGCAGCTTGGCCGGCGGACAGCTGAACACTGAAGCTTTCTTT.

This clonotype is a singleton in its sample. An end of the junction does not agree with germline; a read error may underlie this. The chain uses TRBV20-1 and TRBJ1-2; TRBD1 agrees at 9 bases. The CDR3 is 13 residues long. Germline V gives CDR1 DFQATT, CDR2 SNEGSKA (reference sequence). The CDR3 is CSAQSRDRVGYTF. CDR3 DNA: TGCAGTGCCCAGTCCCGGGACAGGGTTGGCTACACCTTT.

This clonotype has only a few counts. This chain links TRBV9 with TRBJ1-2; no reliable D call. V dropped 0 bases and J dropped 5 bases, with 8 bases sitting between them. Per germline, CDR1 SGDLS and CDR2 YYNGEE. CDR3 length: 13 amino acids. In nucleotides, the CDR3 is TGTGCCAGCAGCGTAGCTTCGGAATATGGCTACACCTTC. The encoded protein is CASSVASEYGYTF.

The sample holds one count of this clonotype. V and J are TRBV5-6 and TRBJ2-7; TRBD2 is a possible D gene (6 bases). Germline loops: CDR1 SGHDT, CDR2 YYEEEE. This CDR3 has 16 residues. V was shortened by 0 bases and J by 0 bases, with 13 bases between the two germline ends. The CDR3: CASSLGGGYFSYEQYF. The CDR3 nucleotides are TGTGCCAGCAGCTTGGGGGGAGGATATTTCTCCTACGAGCAGTACTTC.

This clonotype was recorded a few times. This rearrangement joins TRBV3-1 to TRBJ2-7; D is uncertain. CDR1 LGHDT and CDR2 YNNKEL come from the germline V gene (reference sequence). The CDR3 loop spans 14 amino acids. V was shortened by 3 bases and J by 7 bases, with 16 bases between the two germline ends. The CDR3 bases are TGTGCCAGCAGCCAGATGGACGCCTTTGGGGAGCAGTACTTC. Translation gives CASSQMDAFGEQYF.

A remark on this clonotype: One end of the junction is discordant with germline, which a read error may explain. This chain connects TRBV6-6 to TRBJ2-3; D is unresolved. The germline V gene has CDR1 MNHNY and CDR2 SVGAGI (reference sequence). This CDR3 has 15 residues. This chain's CDR3 is CASSVLGPASDTRYF. The CDR3 DNA reads TGTGCCAGCAGTGTCCTTGGTCCCGCATCAGATACGCGGTATTTT.

This clonotype was recorded only once. The chain links TRBV7-8 to TRBJ2-1; a weak D match, TRBD1 (6 bases). The CDR3 loop spans 16 amino acids. The V end lost 5 bases, the J end lost 4 bases, and 18 bases lay between the germline ends. Germline V lookup: CDR1 SGHVS, CDR2 FQNEAQ. CDR3 residues: CASSTYRESLYNEQFF. The DNA for the CDR3 is TGTGCCAGCAGCACCTACAGGGAAAGCCTTTACAATGAGCAGTTCTTC. The full variable domain, with the rest looked up from reference TRBV7-8 and TRBJ2-1, is GAGVSQSPRYKVAKRGQDVALRCDPISGHVSLFWYQQALGQGPEFLTYFQNEAQLDKSGLPSDRFFAERPEGSVSTLKIQRTQQEDSAVYLCASSTYRESLYNEQFFGPGTRLTVL.

V is TRBV6-6 and J is TRBJ2-2, with D hard to call. The CDR3 is 14 residues long. In germline, CDR1 is MNHNY, CDR2 SVGAGI (reference sequence). V lost 4 bases, J lost 0 bases, and 6 bases lay in between. The CDR3 here is CASSFTPNTGELFF. In nucleotides, the CDR3 is TGTGCCAGCAGTTTCACTCCGAACACCGGGGAGCTGTTTTTT.

In its sample, this clonotype was seen a few times. This sequence joins TRBV25-1 and TRBJ2-1, with TRBD2 matching over 14 bases. With the DNA end fitting TRBJ2-7 better, the J assignment may be wrong. Germline CDR1 is MGHDK and CDR2 is SYGVNS. There are 19 residues in the CDR3. The chain's CDR3 is CASSESRTSGGSVYNEQYF. The CDR3 coding sequence is TGTGCCAGCAGTGAATCTAGGACTAGCGGGGGGTCTGTCTACAATGAGCAGTACTTC.